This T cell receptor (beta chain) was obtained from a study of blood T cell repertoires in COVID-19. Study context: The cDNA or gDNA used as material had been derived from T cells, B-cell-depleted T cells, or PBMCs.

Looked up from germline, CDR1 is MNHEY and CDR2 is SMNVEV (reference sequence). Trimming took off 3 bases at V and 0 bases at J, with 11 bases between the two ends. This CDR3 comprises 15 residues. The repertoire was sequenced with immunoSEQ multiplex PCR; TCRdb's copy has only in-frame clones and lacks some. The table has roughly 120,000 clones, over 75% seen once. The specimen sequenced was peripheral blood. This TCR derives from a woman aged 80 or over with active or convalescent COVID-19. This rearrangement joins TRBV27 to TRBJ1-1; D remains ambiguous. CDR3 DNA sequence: TGTGCCAGCAGTTTGTCGAACATGTTGAACACTGAAGCTTTCTTT. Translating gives CASSLSNMLNTEAFF.